A single sample is the source of the 24 T cell receptor beta chains below, sequenced in a study of fetal regulatory T cell absence and autoimmunity. The assay was immunoSEQ multiplex PCR, and TCRdb's table has in-frame clones only and misses some. Counted here are about 43,000 clones, around 83% occurring once; the ten biggest clones make up 0.4% to 0.45%. The sequenced material came from cord blood. These receptors were taken from a newborn boy with IPEX syndrome.

V gene TRBV18 combines with J gene TRBJ2-3; TRBD1 agrees at 8 bases. The CDR3 contains 15 residues. Germline CDR1 is KGHSH and CDR2 is LQKENI. Trimming cost V 3 bases and J 3 bases; bases outside gene matches: 5. CDR3 loop: CASSPAGGATDTQYF. CDR3 nucleotides: TGTGCCAGCTCACCGGCAGGGGGCGCGACAGATACGCAGTATTTT.

This rearrangement joins TRBV6-5 to TRBJ2-7, with D possibly TRBD2 on 6 matching bases. V was shortened by 7 bases and J by 2 bases, with 18 bases between the two germline ends. From germline, CDR1 is MNHEY and CDR2 SVGAGI. CDR3 length: 15 amino acids. DNA for the CDR3: TGTGCCAGCAAGGAGGGAATAGGTTACGCCTACGAGCAGTACTTC. Translating it yields CASKEGIGYAYEQYF.

V gene TRBV6-1 combines with J gene TRBJ2-7, with D perhaps given as TRBD1 or TRBD2 (5 bases each). V lost 3 bases and J lost 2, with 14 bases in between. The CDR3 runs to 15 residues. Germline CDR1 is MNHNS and CDR2 is SASEGT. The CDR3: CASSDLWTGPYEQYF. For the CDR3, the DNA is TGTGCCAGCAGTGACCTCTGGACGGGACCCTACGAGCAGTACTTC.

In nucleotides, the CDR3 is TGTGCCAGCAGCTTGGCGACAGCACACCGGCAGTACTTC. Protein: CASSLATAHRQYF. The V and J genes are TRBV5-6 and TRBJ2-7, with D possibly TRBD1 on 5 matching bases. The CDR3 sequence is 13 residues long. V lost 0 bases, J lost 9 bases, and 13 bases lay in between. Germline V gives CDR1 SGHDT, CDR2 YYEEEE.

The chain couples TRBV7-2 to TRBJ2-7; 9 bases are a match to TRBD2. The V segment lost 5 bases and the J segment 6 bases; nucleotides outside the gene matches: 14. This CDR3 has 16 residues. The V gene's germline CDR1 is SGHTA and CDR2 FQGNSA. For the CDR3, the DNA is TGTGCCAGCAGCGTCACTTCTTCGCGGGAGGGCCCCGAGCAGTACTTC. Translating it yields CASSVTSSREGPEQYF.

The chain is built from TRBV10-3 and TRBJ1-2, with 7 bases that match TRBD1. This CDR3 is 13 amino acids long. V was pared by 4 bases and J by 4 bases, with 3 bases of the junction left unmatched. The germline V gene encodes CDR1 ENHRY and CDR2 SYGVKD. This CDR3 is CAISATGVYGYTF. DNA of the CDR3: TGTGCCATCAGTGCTACAGGGGTCTATGGCTACACCTTC.

A few counts support this clone. This specimen includes other DNA sequences encoding the same CDR3. The chain carries TRBV7-9 and TRBJ2-7, with 9 positions matching TRBD1. The germline CDR1 and CDR2 sequences are SEHNR and FQNEAQ (reference sequence). The CDR3 runs to 13 residues. V gave up 3 bases and J gave up 3 bases; unmatched junction bases: 0. CDR3 in DNA: TGTGCCAGCAGCTTGACAGGGGGCTACGAGCAGTACTTC. Translating gives CASSLTGGYEQYF.

The chain joins TRBV6-6 to TRBJ2-5; 7 bases line up with TRBD2. The CDR3 spans 14 residues. J gave up 2 bases and V 0 bases, and 0 bases lay outside the gene matches. Germline CDR1 reads MNHNY; CDR2 reads SVGAGI (reference sequence). The CDR3 sequence: CASSYSSGQETQYF. DNA of the CDR3: TGTGCCAGCAGTTACTCTAGCGGGCAAGAGACCCAGTACTTC.

The chain uses TRBV11-2 and TRBJ1-1, with unresolved D. Per the germline V gene, CDR1 is SGHAT and CDR2 is FQNNGV. The CDR3 is 13 amino acids. The ends were cut back, 0 bases at V and 2 bases at J, with 4 bases in the middle. CDR3 protein: CASSLDPNTEAFF. Written as DNA, the CDR3 is TGTGCCAGCAGCTTAGATCCAAACACTGAAGCTTTCTTT.

This clone was seen only once. The chain recombines TRBV5-4 with TRBJ1-2; no definite D call. The CDR3 contains 13 residues. Germline V gene sequence: CDR1 SGHNT, CDR2 YYREEE (reference sequence). V was cut by 0 bases and J by 2 bases, with 5 bases left in between. CDR3 loop: CASSLAGNYGYTF. The DNA of the CDR3 is TGTGCCAGCAGCTTGGCGGGGAACTATGGCTACACCTTC.

The CDR3 coding sequence is TGTGCCAGCAGCTCGGGGCCGGGACAGGGGGAAAAACTGTTTTTT. Translating it yields CASSSGPGQGEKLFF. The V call is TRBV7-7, the J call TRBJ1-4; 10 positions agree with TRBD1. Germline V CDR1 and CDR2: SSHAT, FNYEAQ (reference sequence). V shed 4 bases and J 8 bases; nucleotides not matched to a gene: 7. The CDR3 is 15 amino acids.

The rearrangement joins TRBV10-3 to TRBJ2-2, with 11 bases fitting TRBD1. Trimming at V came to 6 bases and at J to 4 bases, leaving 4 bases not matched to a gene. The CDR3 loop spans 15 amino acids. Germline CDR1 and CDR2: ENHRY and SYGVKD. The CDR3 reads CAISLGQGATGELFF. The CDR3 nucleotides read TGTGCCATCAGCCTCGGACAGGGGGCCACCGGGGAGCTGTTTTTT.

This clone came up a few times. This rearrangement joins TRBV7-8 to TRBJ2-7; D unclear. CDR1 and CDR2 from the germline V gene are SGHVS and FQNEAQ. Trimming shortened V by 1 base and J by 4 bases, and 5 bases separated the two germline ends. The CDR3 covers 12 residues. The CDR3 DNA is TGTGCCAGCAGCTTAGTAGGGTACGAGCAGTACTTC. Translation: CASSLVGYEQYF.

This clone was detected only a few times. The gene calls are TRBV11-2 and TRBJ1-2; D not certain. The CDR3 totals 14 residues. The V and J ends lost 5 bases and 0 bases respectively, with 10 bases between them. Germline-derived CDR1 and CDR2 are SGHAT and FQNNGV. CDR3 sequence (DNA): TGTGCCAGCAGCGATTTATGGTCTAACTATGGCTACACCTTC. Its protein is CASSDLWSNYGYTF.

In DNA, the CDR3 is TGTGCCAGCAGTTCCTCCTGGGGACTAAAAAATGAGCAGTTCTTC. Protein sequence: CASSSSWGLKNEQFF. The V and J genes are TRBV2 and TRBJ2-1, with 7 bases lining up with TRBD2. Germline CDR1 SNHLY, CDR2 FYNNEI. The length of the CDR3 is 15 residues. Trimming took 5 bases from V and 7 from J; bases not matched to a gene: 11. The full variable domain, rest sourced from reference TRBV2 and TRBJ2-1, is EPEVTQTPSHQVTQMGQEVILRCVPISNHLYFYWYRQILGQKVEFLVSFYNNEISEKSEIFDDQFSVERPDGSNFTLKIRSTKLEDSAMYFCASSSSWGLKNEQFFGPGTRLTVL.

This clone was seen a single time. V and J are TRBV29-1 and TRBJ1-4; no clear D. This CDR3 contains 15 residues. Trimming stripped 4 bases from V and 8 bases from J, with 20 bases between. Germline values: CDR1 SQVTM, CDR2 ANQGSEA. The CDR3 nucleotides are TGCAGCGTTGGAGTTGTGGGTTCAGCAAGGGAAAAACTGTTTTTT. This translates into CSVGVVGSAREKLFF.

This rearrangement joins TRBV5-1 to TRBJ2-5; 11 nucleotides match TRBD2. CDR1 is SGHRS, CDR2 YFSETQ, per germline. The CDR3 contains 16 residues. The J segment lost 4 bases and the V segment lost 3 bases, leaving 8 bases of the junction unmatched. The CDR3 nucleotides read TGCGCCAGCAGCTCGCGCCAACTAGCGGGAGTAGAGACCCAGTACTTC. Translation: CASSSRQLAGVETQYF.

Comment on this clone: A junction boundary mismatches the germline segment, possibly from a read error. This sequence joins TRBV2 and TRBJ2-5; D is possibly TRBD1 (6 bases). The CDR3 is made up of 18 amino acids. The germline V gene has CDR1 SNHLY and CDR2 FYNNEI. CDR3 region: CASIEWSGDRPLQETQYF. The CDR3 DNA follows: TGTGCCAGCATTGAATGGTCCGGAGACAGGCCATTACAAGAGACCCAGTACTTC.

J is TRBJ1-1 and V is TRBV5-1; D remains ambiguous. Looked up from germline, CDR1 is SGHRS and CDR2 is YFSETQ. V was pared by 5 bases and J by 4 bases, with 21 bases between. The CDR3 runs to 16 residues. Written as DNA, the CDR3 is TGCGCCAGCAGTGAACGGACTAAGGGTTCGGGCACTGAAGCTTTCTTT. It translates to CASSERTKGSGTEAFF.

This rearrangement joins TRBV2 to TRBJ1-5, with D perhaps matching TRBD1 (6 bases). The CDR3 length is 13 residues. V lost 6 bases, J lost 5 bases, and 11 bases lay in between. Germline V lookup: CDR1 SNHLY, CDR2 FYNNEI. CDR3 nucleotides: TGTGCCAGCAGGGGACAAGTTTATCAGCCCCAGCATTTT. Amino acid sequence: CASRGQVYQPQHF.

This clone has more than one count but fewer than ten. The J gene is TRBJ2-1, the V gene TRBV6-4; D unclear. The CDR3 totals 13 residues. Germline CDR1 is MRHNA and CDR2 is SNTAGT. V lost 1 base, J lost 2 bases, and 3 bases lay in between. This CDR3 reads CASSDLPYNEQFF. The CDR3 nucleotides read TGTGCCAGCAGTGACTTACCCTACAATGAGCAGTTCTTC.

A single count supports this clone. This chain uses TRBV6-5 with TRBJ2-1; 7 nucleotides agree with TRBD2. Losses at the gene ends were 0 bases for V and 8 bases for J; bases not matched to a gene: 10. The CDR3 covers 16 residues. CDR1 is MNHEY and CDR2 is SVGAGI in the germline V gene. The CDR3 nucleotides are TGTGCCAGCAGTTACTCGAGGGTGATAGCGGGCCATGAGCAGTTCTTC. Translating gives CASSYSRVIAGHEQFF.

This rearrangement joins TRBV15 to TRBJ1-2; no clear D. The CDR3 is 15 residues long. V was trimmed by 0 bases and J by 0 bases, leaving 8 bases between them. CDR1 and CDR2 from the germline V gene are LNHNV and YYDKDF (reference sequence). CDR3 region: CATSREAAPNYGYTF. The DNA of the CDR3 is TGTGCCACCAGCAGAGAAGCAGCCCCTAACTATGGCTACACCTTC.

The V gene is TRBV12-5, the J gene TRBJ2-3, with 11 bases matching TRBD2. The CDR3 is 14 residues long. Losses at the gene ends were 6 bases for V and 1 base for J; bases not matched to a gene: 0. CDR1 and CDR2 from the germline V gene are LGHNT and FRNRAP. The CDR3 here is CASGLAGGTDTQYF. DNA for the CDR3: TGTGCTAGTGGACTAGCGGGGGGCACAGATACGCAGTATTTT.